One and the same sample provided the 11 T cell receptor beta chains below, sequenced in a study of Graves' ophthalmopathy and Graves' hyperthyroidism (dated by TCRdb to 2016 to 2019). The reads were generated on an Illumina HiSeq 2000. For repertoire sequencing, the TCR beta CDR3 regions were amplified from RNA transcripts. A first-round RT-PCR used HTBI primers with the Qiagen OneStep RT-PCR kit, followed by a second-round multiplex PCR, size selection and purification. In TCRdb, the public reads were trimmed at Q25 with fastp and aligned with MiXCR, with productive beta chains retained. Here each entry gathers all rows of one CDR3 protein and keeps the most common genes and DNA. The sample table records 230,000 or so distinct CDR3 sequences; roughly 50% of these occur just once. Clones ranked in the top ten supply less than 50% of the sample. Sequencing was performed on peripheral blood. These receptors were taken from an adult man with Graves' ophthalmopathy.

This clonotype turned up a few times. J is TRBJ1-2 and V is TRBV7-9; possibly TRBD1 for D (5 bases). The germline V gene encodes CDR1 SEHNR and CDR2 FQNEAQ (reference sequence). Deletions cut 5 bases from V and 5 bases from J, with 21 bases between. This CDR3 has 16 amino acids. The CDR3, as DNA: TGTGCCAGCAGCATCAGCGCCCCAGGGTCCCCATATGGCTACACCTTC. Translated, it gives CASSISAPGSPYGYTF.

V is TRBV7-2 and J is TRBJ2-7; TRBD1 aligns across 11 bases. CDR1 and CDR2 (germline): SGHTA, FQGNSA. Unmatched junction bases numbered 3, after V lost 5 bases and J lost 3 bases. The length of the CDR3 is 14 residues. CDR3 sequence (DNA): TGTGCCAGCAGCCGGACAGGGGGCGTCTACGAGCAGTACTTC. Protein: CASSRTGGVYEQYF.

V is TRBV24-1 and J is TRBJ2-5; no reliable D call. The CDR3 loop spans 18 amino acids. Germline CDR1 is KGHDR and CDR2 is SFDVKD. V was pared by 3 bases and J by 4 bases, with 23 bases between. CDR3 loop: CATSDTRGRVEWGETQYF. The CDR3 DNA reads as TGTGCCACCAGTGATACCCGCGGTAGGGTGGAATGGGGAGAGACCCAGTACTTC.

CDR3 DNA: TGTGCCAGCAGACCACAGGGGGCGACTTCACCCCTCCACTTT. It encodes CASRPQGATSPLHF. The J gene is TRBJ1-6, the V gene TRBV14, with 9 bases matching TRBD1. Trimming took 6 bases from V and 9 from J; bases not matched to a gene: 6. Germline CDR1 is SGHDN and CDR2 is FVKESK. The CDR3 consists of 14 residues.

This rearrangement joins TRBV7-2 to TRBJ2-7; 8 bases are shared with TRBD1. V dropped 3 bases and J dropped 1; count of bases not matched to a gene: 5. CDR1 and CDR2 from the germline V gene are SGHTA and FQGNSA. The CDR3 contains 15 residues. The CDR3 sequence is CASSFRTGLSYEQYF. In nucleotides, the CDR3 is TGTGCCAGCAGCTTCCGGACAGGGTTGTCCTACGAGCAGTACTTC.

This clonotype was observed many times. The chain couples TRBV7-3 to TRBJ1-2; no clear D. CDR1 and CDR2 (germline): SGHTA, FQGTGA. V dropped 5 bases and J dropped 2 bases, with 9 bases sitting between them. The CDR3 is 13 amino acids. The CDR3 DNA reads TGTGCCAGCAGCAATGACGGAAACTATGGCTACACCTTC. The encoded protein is CASSNDGNYGYTF.

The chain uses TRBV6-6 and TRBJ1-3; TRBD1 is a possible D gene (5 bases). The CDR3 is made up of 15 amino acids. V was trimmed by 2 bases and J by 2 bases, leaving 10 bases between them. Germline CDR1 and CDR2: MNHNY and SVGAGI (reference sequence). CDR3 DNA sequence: TGTGCCAGCAGTTACAACGGGGCACCTGGAAACACCATATATTTT. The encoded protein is CASSYNGAPGNTIYF.

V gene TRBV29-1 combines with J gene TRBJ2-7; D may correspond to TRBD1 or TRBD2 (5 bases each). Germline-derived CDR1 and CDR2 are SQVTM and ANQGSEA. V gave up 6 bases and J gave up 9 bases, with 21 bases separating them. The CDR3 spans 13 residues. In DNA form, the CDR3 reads TGCAGCGTGGGCCCGGGGCCCCAAGGCGGGCAGTACTTC. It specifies CSVGPGPQGGQYF.

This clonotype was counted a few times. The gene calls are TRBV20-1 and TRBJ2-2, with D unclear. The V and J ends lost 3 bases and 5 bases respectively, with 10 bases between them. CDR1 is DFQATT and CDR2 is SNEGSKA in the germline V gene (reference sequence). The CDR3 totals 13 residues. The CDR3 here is CSASPGRTGELFF. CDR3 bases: TGCAGTGCTAGTCCCGGCCGGACCGGGGAGCTGTTTTTT.

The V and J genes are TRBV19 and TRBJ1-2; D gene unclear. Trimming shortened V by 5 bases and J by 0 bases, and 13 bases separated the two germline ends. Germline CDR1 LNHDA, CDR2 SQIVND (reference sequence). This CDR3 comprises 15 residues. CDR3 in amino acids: CASSPTPLANYGYTF. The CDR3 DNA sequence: TGTGCCAGTAGTCCAACACCGTTAGCTAACTATGGCTACACCTTC.

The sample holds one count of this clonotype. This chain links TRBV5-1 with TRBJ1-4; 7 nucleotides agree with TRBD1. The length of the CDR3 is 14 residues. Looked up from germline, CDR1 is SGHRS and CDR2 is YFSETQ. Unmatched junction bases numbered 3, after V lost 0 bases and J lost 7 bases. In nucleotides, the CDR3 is TGCGCCAGCAGCTTGGGGGGGACAGCTGAAAAACTGTTTTTT. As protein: CASSLGGTAEKLFF.